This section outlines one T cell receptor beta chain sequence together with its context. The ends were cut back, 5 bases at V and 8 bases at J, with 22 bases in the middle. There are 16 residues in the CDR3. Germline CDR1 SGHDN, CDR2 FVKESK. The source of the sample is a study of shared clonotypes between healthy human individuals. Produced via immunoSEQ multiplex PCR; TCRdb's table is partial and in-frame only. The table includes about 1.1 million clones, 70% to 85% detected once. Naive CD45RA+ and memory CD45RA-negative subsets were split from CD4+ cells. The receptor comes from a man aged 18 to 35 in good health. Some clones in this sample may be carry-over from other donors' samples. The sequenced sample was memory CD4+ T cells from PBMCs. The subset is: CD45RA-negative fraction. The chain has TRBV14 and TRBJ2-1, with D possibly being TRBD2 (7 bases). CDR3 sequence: CASSAGLPFEGDEQFF. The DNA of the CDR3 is TGTGCCAGCAGCGCGGGACTACCCTTCGAGGGGGATGAGCAGTTCTTC.